The T cell receptor beta chain described here comes from a study of OX40 agonist ivuxolimab in advanced cancers. Regarding this clone: Antigen unknown.

Assay used: immunoSEQ multiplex PCR; TCRdb lists only in-frame clones, some missing. The sample consists of approximately 60,000 clones, roughly 84% of them appearing once. Study-wide results and caveats: Among the lowest peripheral clonal expansion occurred in 0.1-3.0 mg/kg partial responders. Part of the nonresponder group also had normalized T-cell clonal expansion that was low. More expanded clones were seen, on average, in CD8+ T cells than in CD4+.

CDR3 length equals 11 residues. Between the trimmed V and J ends, which lost 0 bases and 5 bases, there was a span of 1 base. Germline CDR1 reads MNHEY; CDR2 reads SVGAGI. This sequence was found in an adult with an advanced solid tumor such as melanoma, head and neck, liver or kidney cancer. The chain couples TRBV6-5 to TRBJ2-5; D unresolved. The specimen comprised CD4+ or CD8+ T cells sorted from blood, sampled in a trial of the OX40 agonist ivuxolimab. CDR3 in DNA: TGTGCCAGCAGTTACTCGGAGACCCAGTACTTC. It codes for CASSYSETQYF.